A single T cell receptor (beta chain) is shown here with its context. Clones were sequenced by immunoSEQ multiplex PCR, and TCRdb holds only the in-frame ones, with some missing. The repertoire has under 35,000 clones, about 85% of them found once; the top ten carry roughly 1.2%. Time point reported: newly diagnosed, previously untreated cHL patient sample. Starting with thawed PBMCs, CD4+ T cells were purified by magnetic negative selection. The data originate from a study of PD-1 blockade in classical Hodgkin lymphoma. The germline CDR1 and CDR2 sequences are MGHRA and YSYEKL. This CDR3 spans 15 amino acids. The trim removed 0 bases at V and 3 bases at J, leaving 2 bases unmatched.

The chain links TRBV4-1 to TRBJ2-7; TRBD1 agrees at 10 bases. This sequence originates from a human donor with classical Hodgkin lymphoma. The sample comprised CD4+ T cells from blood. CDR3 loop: CASSQEGTGDYEQYF. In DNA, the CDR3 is TGCGCCAGCAGCCAAGAAGGGACAGGGGACTACGAGCAGTACTTC.